The 23 T cell receptor beta chains below all came from one sample that was sequenced in a study of human T cells and chemical hapten exposure. A single record per CDR3 protein comes from TCRdb applying MiXCR to the RACE reads. The sample has 180,000 or so distinct CDR3 sequences; roughly 15% are singletons. As for time point: patch test 1, 2 weeks after DPC sensitization. Treatment described: therapeutic diphenylcyclopropenone sensitization with weekly scalp DPC. Sample: whole blood, taken in connection with sensitization to the hapten diphenylcyclopropenone (DPC). These receptor sequences come from a woman between 25 and 40 years old with alopecia areata. Some clones in this sample may be carry-over from other donors' samples.

In this sample, this clonotype turned up once. The chain has TRBV6-2 or TRBV6-3 and TRBJ2-5; maybe TRBD1 (5 bases). This CDR3 is built from 13 residues. V was pared by 7 bases and J by 5 bases, with 14 bases between. Germline CDR1 reads MNHEY; CDR2 reads SVGEGT. DNA for the CDR3: TGTGCCAGCATCCACTCCCAGGGCGAGACCCAGTACTTC. Its translation is CASIHSQGETQYF.

At least ten counts were recorded for this clonotype. V gene TRBV5-1 combines with J gene TRBJ1-5, with D tentatively TRBD1 (5 bases). This CDR3 region has 14 residues. Deletions cut 4 bases from V and 3 bases from J, with 11 bases between. Looked up from germline, CDR1 is SGHRS and CDR2 is YFSETQ. CDR3 sequence reads: CASSLDSLNQPQHF. In DNA, the CDR3 is TGCGCCAGCAGCCTCGACAGCCTCAATCAGCCCCAGCATTTT.

The chain joins TRBV20-1 to TRBJ1-1; D ambiguous. This CDR3 comprises 12 residues. V was clipped by 7 bases and J by 0 bases, with 9 bases between them. Germline lookup yields CDR1 DFQATT and CDR2 SNEGSKA (reference sequence). CDR3 loop: CSGQPLNTEAFF. The CDR3 region has the DNA TGCAGTGGTCAGCCACTGAACACTGAAGCTTTCTTT.

At least ten counts were recorded for this clonotype. V gene TRBV19 combines with J gene TRBJ1-4, with D possibly being TRBD1 (5 bases). The V gene lost 5 bases and the J gene lost 7 bases, with 11 bases spanning the gap. In germline, CDR1 is LNHDA, CDR2 SQIVND (reference sequence). The CDR3 runs 13 residues. CDR3: CASSVRGFEKLFF. In DNA, the CDR3 is TGTGCCAGTAGTGTCCGGGGCTTTGAAAAACTGTTTTTT.

This clonotype was seen many times. V gene TRBV4-2 combines with J gene TRBJ1-5, with D possibly matching TRBD1 (6 bases). Germline-derived CDR1 and CDR2 are LGHNA and YNFKEQ. V was trimmed by 3 bases and J by 6 bases, leaving 12 bases between them. This CDR3 comprises 14 residues. For the CDR3, the DNA is TGTGCCAGCAGCCAGATCAGGGGTTTTCAGCCCCAGCATTTT. It codes for CASSQIRGFQPQHF.

This chain links TRBV7-2 with TRBJ1-1; 7 bases are shared with TRBD1. The CDR3 sequence is 14 residues long. Trimming cost V 1 base and J 1 base; bases outside gene matches: 0. Germline V gene lookup returns CDR1 SGHTA and CDR2 FQGNSA. This CDR3 is CASSLGDRNTEAFF. The CDR3 bases are TGTGCCAGCAGCTTAGGGGACAGGAACACTGAAGCTTTCTTT.

This clonotype was seen more than once but under ten times. V usage is TRBV24-1 and J usage is TRBJ2-1, with TRBD2 matching 12 bases. The germline V gene has CDR1 KGHDR and CDR2 SFDVKD. V lost 3 bases and J lost 8; bases outside the gene matches: 10. There are 17 residues in the CDR3. CDR3 amino acids: CATSDETSGSRVYEQFF. The CDR3 DNA reads TGTGCCACCAGTGATGAGACTAGCGGGAGTCGTGTGTATGAGCAGTTCTTC.

This clonotype has only a few counts. V is TRBV5-1 and J is TRBJ2-5; D might be TRBD1 (6 bases). The V gene's germline CDR1 is SGHRS and CDR2 YFSETQ. The CDR3 consists of 13 residues. Trimming took 4 bases from V and 4 from J, leaving 11 bases between them. The CDR3 DNA reads TGCGCCAGCAGCCCAGGGGATGGAGAGACCCAGTACTTC. The encoded protein is CASSPGDGETQYF.

CDR3 amino acids: CASSCGLARETQYF. The CDR3 DNA reads as TGCGCCAGCAGCTGCGGACTAGCGCGAGAGACCCAGTACTTC. The V gene is TRBV5-1, the J gene TRBJ2-5; 9 nucleotides align to TRBD2. Unmatched junction bases numbered 4, after V lost 3 bases and J lost 4 bases. The germline gives CDR1 SGHRS, CDR2 YFSETQ. The CDR3 contains 14 residues.

The chain links TRBV2 to TRBJ2-4; no reliable D call. Germline lookup yields CDR1 SNHLY and CDR2 FYNNEI. This CDR3 comprises 15 residues. The V end lost 7 bases, the J end lost 0 bases, and 13 bases lay between the germline ends. The CDR3 spells CASTSNNLAKNIQYF. CDR3 sequence (DNA): TGTGCCAGCACTTCGAATAACTTAGCCAAAAACATTCAGTACTTC.

V is TRBV28 and J is TRBJ2-7; 7 nucleotides line up with TRBD2. CDR3 length: 16 amino acids. V shed 8 bases, J shed 9 bases, and the junction held 22 bases outside the gene matches. Germline V lookup: CDR1 MDHEN, CDR2 SYDVKM. In DNA form, the CDR3 reads TGTGCCAGCCCCCCCTCCCGGACTAGAGAAGTTGGCGGGCAGTACTTC. Translating gives CASPPSRTREVGGQYF.

This clonotype was recorded a few times. The chain joins TRBV12-3 or TRBV12-4 to TRBJ1-5; tentatively, D is TRBD1 (6 bases). Trimming removed 1 base from V and 1 base from J, with 14 bases in between. This CDR3 is 17 amino acids long. Here the CDR3 DNA reads TGTGCCAGCAGTTTAGGTCCCTTGGACAGCAGCAATCAGCCCCAGCATTTT. This codes for CASSLGPLDSSNQPQHF.

On this clonotype itself: Compared with germline, one end of the junction differs, possibly owing to a read error. The V gene is TRBV7-7, the J gene TRBJ2-5; no firm D call. CDR1 and CDR2 (germline): SSHAT, FNYEAQ (reference sequence). The CDR3 runs to 12 residues. The CDR3 here is CASSLERGTQYF. DNA of the CDR3: TGTGCTAGCAGCTTAGAGAGAGGGACCCAGTACTTC.

The V call is TRBV5-1, the J call TRBJ1-2; 8 bases line up with TRBD1. CDR1 is SGHRS and CDR2 is YFSETQ in the germline V gene. V trimming: 0 bases; J trimming: 2 bases; junction bases outside the gene matches: 3. CDR3 length equals 15 residues. The CDR3 region is CASSLAGTGNYGYTF. CDR3 bases: TGCGCCAGCAGCTTGGCCGGGACAGGCAACTATGGCTACACCTTC.

CDR3 DNA sequence: TGTGCCAGCAGTTCAGGGGATCAGCCCCAGCATTTT. Translating gives CASSSGDQPQHF. The gene calls are TRBV7-9 and TRBJ1-5, with a possible D match to TRBD1 (6 bases). Per the germline V gene, CDR1 is SEHNR and CDR2 is FQNEAQ (reference sequence). The CDR3 covers 12 residues. The V end was cut by 6 bases, the J end by 5 bases, with 8 bases between.

The chain uses TRBV29-1 and TRBJ1-4; weak D call: TRBD1 (5 bases). Germline CDR1 SQVTM, CDR2 ANQGSEA. The CDR3 totals 15 residues. Trimming removed 4 bases from V and 0 bases from J, with 12 bases in between. The DNA for the CDR3 is TGCAGCGTTGCTCGCGGGGCTTCAACTAATGAAAAACTGTTTTTT. It is translated as CSVARGASTNEKLFF.

With regard to this clonotype: It is likely a read error, because the conserved phenylalanine at the end of the CDR3 is missing. This chain links TRBV11-2 with TRBJ2-3; D gene uncertain. Germline-derived CDR1 and CDR2 are SGHAT and FQNNGV. The CDR3 extends over 15 amino acids. The V gene lost 1 base and the J gene lost 2 bases, with 10 bases spanning the gap. The CDR3 here is CASSLAPDFTDTQYL. The CDR3 region has the DNA TGTGCCAGCAGCTTAGCGCCTGATTTCACAGATACGCAGTATTTG.

In its sample, this clonotype was seen a few times. This sequence joins TRBV9 and TRBJ2-1; D assignment may be TRBD1 or TRBD2 (6 bases each). V gave up 3 bases and J gave up 10 bases, with 11 bases separating them. Germline CDR1 SGDLS, CDR2 YYNGEE. CDR3 length equals 12 residues. CDR3 amino acids: CASSAGAGEQFF. The CDR3 nucleotides are TGTGCCAGCAGCGCGGGGGCAGGGGAGCAGTTCTTC.

This clonotype was recorded many times. This chain uses TRBV6-5 with TRBJ2-3, with 8 bases fitting TRBD2. CDR3 length: 16 amino acids. J gave up 5 bases and V 6 bases, and 13 bases lay outside the gene matches. Germline V gene sequence: CDR1 MNHEY, CDR2 SVGAGI. This CDR3 is CASSPGGIAVRDTQYF. In DNA, the CDR3 is TGTGCCAGCAGCCCGGGGGGGATAGCGGTTCGAGATACGCAGTATTTT.

Comment on this clonotype: A much larger clone lies one base from this, so it may be a read error. The chain employs TRBV28 and TRBJ1-1, with a possible D match to TRBD1 (5 bases). V lost 3 bases and J lost 0, with 5 bases in between. The germline V gene encodes CDR1 MDHEN and CDR2 SYDVKM. This CDR3 is 13 amino acids long. The CDR3 nucleotides read TGTGCCAGCAGTTTCAGGGTGAACACTGAAGCTTTCTTT. Its translation is CASSFRVNTEAFF.

The gene calls are TRBV20-1 and TRBJ1-4; a weak D match, TRBD1 (5 bases). V dropped 7 bases and J dropped 10 bases, with 16 bases sitting between them. Germline lookup yields CDR1 DFQATT and CDR2 SNEGSKA (reference sequence). The CDR3 contains 12 residues. In nucleotides, the CDR3 is TGCAGTGGGGGGACCGACCAGGGAAAACTGTTTTTT. It yields the protein CSGGTDQGKLFF.

V usage is TRBV7-2 and J usage is TRBJ2-2; no clear D gene. The CDR3 spans 12 residues. From germline, CDR1 is SGHTA and CDR2 FQGNSA. Trimming stripped 1 base from V and 8 bases from J, with 5 bases between. The CDR3 sequence: CASSLDKGELFF. DNA for the CDR3: TGTGCCAGCAGCTTAGATAAGGGGGAGCTGTTTTTT. The variable domain in full, completed from reference TRBV7-2 and TRBJ2-2, reads GAGVSQSPSNKVTEKGKDVELRCDPISGHTALYWYRQSLGQGLEFLIYFQGNSAPDKSGLPSDRFSAERTGGSVSTLTIQRTQQEDSAVYLCASSLDKGELFFGEGSRLTVL.

The CDR3 sequence: CASSRDRGKDEQYF. DNA for the CDR3: TGTGCCAGCAGCCGGGACAGGGGTAAGGACGAGCAGTACTTC. The J gene is TRBJ2-7, the V gene TRBV7-2, with 10 bases fitting TRBD1. The J segment lost 5 bases and the V segment lost 5 bases, leaving 6 bases of the junction unmatched. Germline CDR1 reads SGHTA; CDR2 reads FQGNSA. This CDR3 is built from 14 residues.